This note documents a single T cell receptor beta chain sequence. Its target is not known. The data belong to a study of T cell responses to AZD1222 COVID-19 vaccine. The method was immunoSEQ multiplex PCR; TCRdb's version includes in-frame clones alone and lacks a portion of them. The table includes 160,000 or so clones, around 87% detected once. Trimming shortened V by 4 bases and J by 5 bases, and 13 bases separated the two germline ends. The CDR3 totals 13 residues. CDR1 is SGHNT, CDR2 YYREEE, per germline (reference sequence). Whole-study results and caveats: Nearly half of the spike-specific TCRs reportedly recognize variant regions that carry no mutations.

This chain uses TRBV5-4 with TRBJ2-7; D is possibly TRBD2 (5 bases). This clonotype originated in an adult who received the AZD1222 COVID-19 vaccine. The sample was peripheral blood, taken 28 days after the second AZD1222 dose. The CDR3 reads CASSEGKGDEQYF. DNA for the CDR3: TGTGCCAGCAGCGAGGGTAAGGGTGACGAGCAGTACTTC. The full variable domain, in which reference TRBV5-4 and TRBJ2-7 provide the parts outside the CDR3, is ETGVTQSPTHLIKTRGQQVTLRCSSQSGHNTVSWYQQALGQGPQFIFQYYREEENGRGNFPPRFSGLQFPNYSSELNVNALELDDSALYLCASSEGKGDEQYFGPGTRLTVT.